This T cell receptor beta chain was captured in a study of response to subunit inactivated influenza vaccine. Study-wide findings and caveats: The authors put forward the suggestion that each seasonal influenza vaccination may bring in only a limited number of new T cells.

Turning to this clonotype: Its target is unknown.

TCRdb independently ran MiXCR on the RT-PCR reads; one entry per CDR3 protein. The table shows fewer than 550,000 distinct CDR3 sequences, with roughly 27% occurring only once. Sequenced material: CD4+ T cells sorted from PBMCs, taken 4 to 6 days after vaccination. The origin of this receptor is a man in his fifties or sixties who received an inactivated influenza vaccine.

The CDR3, as DNA: TGCAGTGCACTAAGACTAGCGGGAAACCAAGAGACCCAGTACTTC. It specifies CSALRLAGNQETQYF. This chain connects TRBV20-1 to TRBJ2-5; 11 nucleotides agree with TRBD2. The trim removed 6 bases at V and 0 bases at J, leaving 6 bases unmatched. Germline assignment: CDR1 DFQATT and CDR2 SNEGSKA (reference sequence). The CDR3 has 15 residues.